This T cell receptor (beta chain) was observed in a study of vaccination and CD4 T cells after COVID-19. Study-wide context: Participants got two doses of BNT162b2 or mRNA-1273 vaccine. Collection of post-COVID samples occurred a median 101 days after diagnosis, spanning a range of 35 to 161.

Cultured CD4+ T cell DNA underwent sequencing with the Oncomine TCR Beta short-read assay. CD4+ T cells were cultured, and genomic DNA was extracted from them. TCRdb reprocessed the PCR reads via MiXCR and lists one record per CDR3 protein. This table has over 5,500 distinct CDR3 sequences, more than 30% appearing once. Details on this clonotype: Antigen: not known.

Germline V lookup: CDR1 LNHDA, CDR2 SQIVND (reference sequence). V was clipped by 8 bases and J by 4 bases, with 12 bases between them. The CDR3 totals 13 residues. Treatment here: roughly nine-day PBMC culture with coronavirus spike peptide pools or control peptides (ViraFEST assay). The unexposed donor provided CD4+ T cells, which were taken before the COVID-19 pandemic (2011-2018). Testing used SARS-CoV-2 S/N and four cold-coronavirus spikes on unexposed-donor CD4+ T cells, cells permitting. The V gene is TRBV19, the J gene TRBJ2-1; possible D gene TRBD2, 5 bases. Sequencing was done on a sample of CD4+ T cells from blood, cultured in vitro. This clonotype originated in a human donor in good health. The CDR3 reads CASAEDGYNEQFF. The CDR3 nucleotides read TGTGCCAGTGCGGAGGACGGTTACAATGAGCAGTTCTTC.